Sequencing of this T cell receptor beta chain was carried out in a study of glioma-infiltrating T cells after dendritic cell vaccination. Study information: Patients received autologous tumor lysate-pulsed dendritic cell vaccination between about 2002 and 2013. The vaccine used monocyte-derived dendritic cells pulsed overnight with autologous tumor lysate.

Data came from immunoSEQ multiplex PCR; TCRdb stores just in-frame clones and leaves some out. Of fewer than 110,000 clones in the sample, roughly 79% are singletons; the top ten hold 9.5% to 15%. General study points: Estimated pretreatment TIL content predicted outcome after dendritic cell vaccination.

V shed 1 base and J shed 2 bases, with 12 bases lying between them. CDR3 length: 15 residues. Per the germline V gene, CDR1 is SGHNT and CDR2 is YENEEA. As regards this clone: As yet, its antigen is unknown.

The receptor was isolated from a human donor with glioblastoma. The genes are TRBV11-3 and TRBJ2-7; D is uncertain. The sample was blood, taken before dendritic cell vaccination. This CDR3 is CASSLGPGNPYEQYF. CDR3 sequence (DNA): TGTGCCAGCAGCTTAGGTCCAGGAAACCCCTACGAGCAGTACTTC.